This TCR beta chain originates from a study of a mutant IDH1 vaccine in newly diagnosed glioma. Whole-study context: Eight vaccinations went to patients in weeks 1, 3, 5, 7, 11, 15, 19, 23. Those enrolled had earlier been treated with radiotherapy, temozolomide, or both, mostly both. Vaccines were begun 4-6 weeks after radiotherapy alone, or with temozolomide cycles.

Method: immunoSEQ multiplex PCR; TCRdb's copy keeps in-frame clones and lacks some. The sample contains approximately 21,000 clones, roughly 89% of which appear only once. General study results and limits: Top-clonotype changes in peripheral T cells seemed unrelated to pseudoprogression.

This CDR3 is 16 amino acids long. Germline CDR1 is SGHRS and CDR2 is YFSETQ. J lost 0 bases, V lost 4 bases, and 4 bases had no gene match. The sample's time point: week 11, during vaccination. Topical imiquimod accompanied each vaccine dose, which consisted of 300 ug of mutant IDH1 20-mer peptide. This clone was detected only once. Its specificity is not known. The chain links TRBV5-1 to TRBJ2-6; TRBD1 matches 7 bases. This clonotype originated in a middle-aged woman with glioma. The sequencing here drew on PBMCs, taken from a glioma patient whose treatment included an IDH1 peptide vaccine. The CDR3 loop is CASSPGQPSGANVLTF. The DNA of the CDR3 is TGCGCCAGCAGCCCGGGACAGCCCTCTGGGGCCAACGTCCTGACTTTC.